The 24 T cell receptor beta chains in this list originate from one sample, sequenced in a study of PD-1 blockade in classical Hodgkin lymphoma. With no exception, relapse followed autologous stem cell transplantation in all patients, and brentuximab vedotin exposure varied. Generated by immunoSEQ multiplex PCR, the TCRdb table keeps only in-frame clones and is missing some. The profile shows tens of thousands of clones, approximately 70% of them singletons. The sequencing used peripheral blood mononuclear cells (PBMCs), collected at baseline. The receptors here all came from a human donor with classical Hodgkin lymphoma.

The rearrangement joins TRBV10-1 to TRBJ2-5; the match to TRBD2 covers 12 bases. Germline V CDR1 and CDR2: WNHNN, SYGVQD (reference sequence). This CDR3 spans 14 amino acids. Trimming took 6 bases from V and 5 from J; bases not matched to a gene: 4. CDR3 nucleotides: TGCGCCAGCAGCGCAGGACTAGCGGGGGAGACCCAGTACTTC. Protein sequence: CASSAGLAGETQYF.

The V call is TRBV19, the J call TRBJ1-2; 8 bases fit TRBD1. The V segment lost 2 bases and the J segment 4 bases; nucleotides outside the gene matches: 6. This CDR3 contains 15 residues. Germline V lookup: CDR1 LNHDA, CDR2 SQIVND (reference sequence). In nucleotides, the CDR3 is TGTGCCAGTAGTATACTGGACAGGGTCGGCTATGGCTACACCTTC. As protein: CASSILDRVGYGYTF. The complete variable domain, with remaining parts taken from reference TRBV19 and TRBJ1-2, reads DGGITQSPKYLFRKEGQNVTLSCEQNLNHDAMYWYRQDPGQGLRLIYYSQIVNDFQKGDIAEGYSVSREKKESFPLTVTSAQKNPTAFYLCASSILDRVGYGYTFGSGTRLTVV.

This clone was counted once. The chain carries TRBV6-5 and TRBJ2-2; 9 bases match TRBD2. This CDR3 is built from 13 residues. In germline, CDR1 is MNHEY, CDR2 SVGAGI. The V gene end was trimmed by 7 bases and the J gene end by 5 bases; junction bases not matched to a gene: 2. The CDR3 nucleotides are TGTGCCAGCAAGACTAGCGGAACCGGGGAGCTGTTTTTT. It is translated as CASKTSGTGELFF.

The CDR3 nucleotides read TGCGCCAGCAGCCATCAAGGGACAGCCTCTGGAAACACCATATATTTT. Residues: CASSHQGTASGNTIYF. This chain connects TRBV4-1 to TRBJ1-3, with TRBD1 matching over 7 bases. The V gene's germline CDR1 is MGHRA and CDR2 YSYEKL. V lost 3 bases, J lost 0 bases, and 5 bases stayed unmatched. The CDR3 consists of 16 residues.

The chain joins TRBV19 to TRBJ1-1, with 8 bases lining up with TRBD1. Germline V gene data show CDR1 as LNHDA and CDR2 as SQIVND (reference sequence). V lost 5 bases and J lost 4; bases outside the gene matches: 6. This CDR3 is 14 amino acids long. CDR3 protein: CASSADRAGTEAFF. The CDR3 DNA follows: TGTGCCAGTAGTGCGGACAGGGCGGGCACTGAAGCTTTCTTT. Complete variable domain (other parts from reference TRBV19 and TRBJ1-1): DGGITQSPKYLFRKEGQNVTLSCEQNLNHDAMYWYRQDPGQGLRLIYYSQIVNDFQKGDIAEGYSVSREKKESFPLTVTSAQKNPTAFYLCASSADRAGTEAFFGQGTRLTVV.

This chain uses TRBV27 with TRBJ1-6; D is possibly TRBD1 (6 bases). Germline V gene sequence: CDR1 MNHEY, CDR2 SMNVEV (reference sequence). Trimming cost V 5 bases and J 0 bases, with 14 bases left between them. The CDR3 spans 17 residues. CDR3 protein: CASSVTGQSSYNSPLHF. CDR3 bases: TGTGCCAGCAGTGTAACAGGGCAGAGCTCCTATAATTCACCCCTCCACTTT.

V is TRBV4-1 and J is TRBJ1-3; TRBD1 matches 9 bases. Germline V CDR1 and CDR2: MGHRA, YSYEKL. V lost 2 bases to trimming and J lost 0 bases; unmatched junction nucleotides: 5. The CDR3 runs to 17 residues. As DNA, the CDR3 is TGCGCCAGCAGCCAAAGGACAGGGGCCATCTCTGGAAACACCATATATTTT. Its translation: CASSQRTGAISGNTIYF.

This chain joins TRBV7-9 and TRBJ1-1, with no clear D. CDR3 length: 13 residues. V lost 1 base to trimming and J lost 6 bases, with 9 bases between them. Germline V lookup: CDR1 SEHNR, CDR2 FQNEAQ (reference sequence). This CDR3 is CASSLGTQSEAFF. The CDR3 DNA follows: TGTGCCAGCAGCTTAGGCACCCAATCTGAAGCTTTCTTT.

V is TRBV5-3 and J is TRBJ1-2; D is unclear. TRBV5-3 belongs to the ORF category, with a function that is uncertain. This CDR3 has 10 amino acids. V was clipped by 10 bases and J by 9 bases, with 13 bases between them. CDR3 bases: TGTGCCCTTCGTACCCGGCGCTACACCTTC. Translated, it gives CALRTRRYTF.

The chain couples TRBV5-1 to TRBJ1-6; TRBD1 matches at 7 bases. V gave up 0 bases and J gave up 7 bases; unmatched junction bases: 10. The CDR3 is 17 amino acids. In germline, CDR1 is SGHRS, CDR2 YFSETQ. The CDR3 coding sequence is TGCGCCAGCAGCTTGGGAAGAGGGGGCGCAGAAAATTCACCCCTCCACTTT. Translated: CASSLGRGGAENSPLHF.

The chain combines TRBV4-1 with TRBJ1-1, with D possibly TRBD1 on 6 matching bases. The CDR3 is made up of 20 amino acids. CDR1 is MGHRA and CDR2 is YSYEKL in the germline V gene. Deletions cut 0 bases from V and 4 bases from J, with 27 bases between. The CDR3 protein is CASSQDKTPTVLQGGTEAFF. CDR3 in DNA: TGCGCCAGCAGCCAAGATAAGACCCCAACAGTCCTACAGGGAGGCACTGAAGCTTTCTTT.

The DNA of the CDR3 is TGCAGCGTCCGAGAGGTAACTGAAGCTTTCTTT. Translation gives CSVREVTEAFF. The chain is built from TRBV29-1 and TRBJ1-1, with D hard to call. Trimming left V 6 bases short and J 5 bases short, with 10 bases between. This CDR3 is 11 amino acids long. Per the germline V gene, CDR1 is SQVTM and CDR2 is ANQGSEA. Full variable domain (outside the CDR3, taken from reference TRBV29-1 and TRBJ1-1): SAVISQKPSRDICQRGTSLTIQCQVDSQVTMMFWYRQQPGQSLTLIATANQGSEATYESGFVIDKFPISRPNLTFSTLTVSNMSPEDSSIYLCSVREVTEAFFGQGTRLTVV.

This chain uses TRBV19 with TRBJ2-1; 8 bases match TRBD1. Germline values: CDR1 LNHDA, CDR2 SQIVND (reference sequence). The CDR3 is 14 residues long. Trimming took 7 bases from V and 5 from J; bases not matched to a gene: 7. In nucleotides, the CDR3 is TGTGCCAGTACCCCGGGACAGGCCAACAATGAGCAGTTCTTC. Its protein is CASTPGQANNEQFF.

This clone was seen a handful of times. The V and J genes are TRBV7-6 and TRBJ1-1, with D possibly matching TRBD1 (5 bases). With 1 base removed from V and 3 bases from J, the gap between germline ends came to 9 bases. The germline V gene has CDR1 SGHVS and CDR2 FNYEAQ. This CDR3 has 14 amino acids. The CDR3 bases are TGTGCCAGCAGCTTAGTCCCCAGGGACACTGAAGCTTTCTTT. Its translation is CASSLVPRDTEAFF.

The chain couples TRBV5-6 to TRBJ1-1, with 10 bases aligning to TRBD1. The CDR3 consists of 14 residues. Germline assignment: CDR1 SGHDT and CDR2 YYEEEE. Trimming cost V 2 bases and J 5 bases; bases outside gene matches: 3. The CDR3 protein is CASSFGTGVTEAFF. The CDR3 DNA reads TGTGCCAGCAGCTTCGGGACAGGGGTGACTGAAGCTTTCTTT.

V is TRBV27 and J is TRBJ1-6, with 10 bases that match TRBD1. Trimming at V came to 4 bases and at J to 7 bases, leaving 1 base not matched to a gene. Per the germline V gene, CDR1 is MNHEY and CDR2 is SMNVEV (reference sequence). The CDR3 spans 14 residues. The CDR3 region is CASSSGQGNSPLHF. As DNA, the CDR3 is TGTGCCAGCAGTTCGGGACAGGGGAATTCACCCCTCCACTTT.

V is TRBV5-6 and J is TRBJ2-7; the D is unclear. The V end lost 0 bases, the J end lost 5 bases, and 12 bases lay between the germline ends. The CDR3 runs 14 residues. Germline V gives CDR1 SGHDT, CDR2 YYEEEE. CDR3 in amino acids: CASSLAGLSDEQYF. The DNA of the CDR3 is TGTGCCAGCAGCTTGGCCGGGCTTTCGGACGAGCAGTACTTC.

This chain uses TRBV19 with TRBJ1-4; possibly TRBD1 for D (5 bases). Germline assignment: CDR1 LNHDA and CDR2 SQIVND (reference sequence). The CDR3 is 11 amino acids. Trimming took 8 bases from V and 5 from J, leaving 6 bases between them. The CDR3 sequence: CASRGNEKLFF. Here the CDR3 DNA reads TGTGCCAGTCGGGGGAATGAAAAACTGTTTTTT.

V is TRBV6-5 and J is TRBJ1-2, with unresolved D. This CDR3 contains 14 residues. Germline CDR1 is MNHEY and CDR2 is SVGAGI. Between the trimmed V and J ends, which lost 5 bases and 3 bases, there was a span of 13 bases. The CDR3 region is CASSRAPGDYGYTF. In DNA form, the CDR3 reads TGTGCCAGCAGTCGGGCCCCGGGCGACTATGGCTACACCTTC.

V gene TRBV27 combines with J gene TRBJ2-3; 7 nucleotides agree with TRBD1. Germline loops: CDR1 MNHEY, CDR2 SMNVEV (reference sequence). The CDR3 runs to 16 residues. V was clipped by 5 bases and J by 1 base; unmatched bases: 9. The CDR3 region is CASSEGAYPGTDTQYF. CDR3 sequence (DNA): TGTGCCAGCAGTGAGGGGGCGTACCCTGGCACAGATACGCAGTATTTT.

V and J are TRBV12-5 and TRBJ2-1; D is ambiguous. The CDR3 spans 14 residues. Germline V CDR1 and CDR2: LGHNT, FRNRAP. V gave up 2 bases and J gave up 6 bases, with 11 bases separating them. The CDR3 DNA reads as TGTGCTAGTGGTTTGTCTCCGTACGTCAATGAGCAGTTCTTC. Protein sequence: CASGLSPYVNEQFF.

Only one count was recorded for this clone. The gene calls are TRBV5-8 and TRBJ1-1, with D possibly matching TRBD1 (5 bases). This CDR3 has 14 amino acids. Germline V gene lookup returns CDR1 SGHTS and CDR2 YDEGEE. V shed 4 bases and J shed 1 base, with 11 bases lying between them. CDR3 DNA sequence: TGTGCCAGCAGCAGGAGGGGCCAGAACACTGAAGCTTTCTTT. This codes for CASSRRGQNTEAFF.

J is TRBJ1-2 and V is TRBV5-6, with TRBD1 matching 7 bases. CDR1 and CDR2 from the germline V gene are SGHDT and YYEEEE. Germline trimming cut 4 bases from V and 5 bases from J; bases unmatched to any gene: 11. CDR3 size: 15 residues. CDR3 in DNA: TGTGCCAGCAGCCTGACAGGGCCCTACTTATATGGCTACACCTTC. Translation: CASSLTGPYLYGYTF.

V and J are TRBV6-5 and TRBJ1-1; TRBD1 agrees at 7 bases. The CDR3 has 15 residues. Germline CDR1 and CDR2: MNHEY and SVGAGI. After removal of 4 bases from V and 1 base from J, the junction contained 6 bases not matched to a gene. This CDR3 reads CASSLWNRGNTEAFF. CDR3 bases: TGTGCCAGCAGTTTGTGGAACAGGGGGAACACTGAAGCTTTCTTT.